This T cell receptor (beta chain) appears in the sequencing data of a study of CD8 T cells in ankylosing spondylitis. This clonotype was counted ten times or more. TCRdb reanalysed the 5' RACE reads using MiXCR and keeps one entry per CDR3 protein. The sample lists some 220,000 distinct CDR3 sequences; roughly a tenth were seen once. From germline, CDR1 is ENHRY and CDR2 SYGVKD. V gave up 5 bases and J gave up 3 bases; unmatched junction bases: 7. CDR3 length equals 15 residues. The sequencing sample was made of blood, either unsorted or a sorted T cell fraction (not recorded which). The chain uses TRBV10-3 and TRBJ2-3, with 8 bases that match TRBD1. The sequence derives from a male donor with ankylosing spondylitis or in good health (not recorded which). CDR3 sequence (DNA): TGTGCCATCAGTCCGAACAGGGGGAGTACAGATACGCAGTATTTT. The encoded protein is CAISPNRGSTDTQYF.